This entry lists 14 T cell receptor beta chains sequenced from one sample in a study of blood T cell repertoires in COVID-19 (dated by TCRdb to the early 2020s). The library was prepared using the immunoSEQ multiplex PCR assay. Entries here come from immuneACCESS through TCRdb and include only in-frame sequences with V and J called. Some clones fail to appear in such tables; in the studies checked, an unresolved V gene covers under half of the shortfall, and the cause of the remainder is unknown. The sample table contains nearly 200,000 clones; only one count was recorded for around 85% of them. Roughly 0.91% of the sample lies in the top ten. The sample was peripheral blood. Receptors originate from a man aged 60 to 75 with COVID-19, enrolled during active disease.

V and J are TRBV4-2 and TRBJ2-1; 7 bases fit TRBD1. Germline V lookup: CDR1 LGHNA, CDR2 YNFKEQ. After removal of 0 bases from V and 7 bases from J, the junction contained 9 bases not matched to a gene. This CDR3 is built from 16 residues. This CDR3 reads CASSQDWRQGSNEQFF. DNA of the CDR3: TGTGCCAGCAGCCAAGATTGGCGACAGGGTAGTAATGAGCAGTTCTTC.

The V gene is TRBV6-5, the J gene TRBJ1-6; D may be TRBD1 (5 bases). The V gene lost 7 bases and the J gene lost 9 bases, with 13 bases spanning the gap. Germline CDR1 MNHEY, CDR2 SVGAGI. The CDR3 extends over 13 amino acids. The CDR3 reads CASTGTLGSPLHF. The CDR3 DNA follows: TGTGCCAGCACGGGGACTTTGGGTTCACCCCTCCACTTT.

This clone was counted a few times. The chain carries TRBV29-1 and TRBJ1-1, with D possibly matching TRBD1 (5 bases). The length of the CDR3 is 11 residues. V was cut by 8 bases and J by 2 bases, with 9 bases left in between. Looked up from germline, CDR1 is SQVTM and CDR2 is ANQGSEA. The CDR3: CSTDRNTEAFF. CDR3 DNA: TGCAGCACCGACAGAAACACTGAAGCTTTCTTT.

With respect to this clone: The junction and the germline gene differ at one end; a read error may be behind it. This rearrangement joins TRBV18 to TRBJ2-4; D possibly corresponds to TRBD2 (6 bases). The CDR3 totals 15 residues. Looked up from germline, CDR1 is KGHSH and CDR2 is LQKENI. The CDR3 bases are TGTGCCAGCTCCCCACCCGGGGGAGCCAAAAACATTCAGTACTTC. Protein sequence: CASSPPGGAKNIQYF.

The CDR3 region is CASRSGTGFNQPQHF. The CDR3 nucleotides read TGTGCCAGCAGATCCGGGACAGGGTTCAATCAGCCCCAGCATTTT. The J gene is TRBJ1-5, the V gene TRBV6-5; 9 bases line up with TRBD1. Germline V lookup: CDR1 MNHEY, CDR2 SVGAGI. Trimming took 6 bases from V and 3 from J; bases not matched to a gene: 6. The CDR3 runs 15 residues.

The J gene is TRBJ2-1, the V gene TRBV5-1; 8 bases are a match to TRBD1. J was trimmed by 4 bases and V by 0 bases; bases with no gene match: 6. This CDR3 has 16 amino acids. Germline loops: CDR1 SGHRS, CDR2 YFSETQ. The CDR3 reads CASSLAGQGIYNEQFF. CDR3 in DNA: TGCGCCAGCAGCTTGGCCGGACAGGGAATTTACAATGAGCAGTTCTTC.

CDR3 protein: CASSQGTSPYNEQFF. The CDR3 DNA is TGTGCCAGCAGCCAAGGGACTAGCCCCTACAATGAGCAGTTCTTC. The chain couples TRBV3-1 (or the pseudogene TRBV3-2) to TRBJ2-1; TRBD2 matches at 8 bases. This CDR3 spans 15 amino acids. Per the germline V gene, CDR1 is LGHDT and CDR2 is YNNKEL (reference sequence). V gave up 1 base and J gave up 2 bases; unmatched junction bases: 1.

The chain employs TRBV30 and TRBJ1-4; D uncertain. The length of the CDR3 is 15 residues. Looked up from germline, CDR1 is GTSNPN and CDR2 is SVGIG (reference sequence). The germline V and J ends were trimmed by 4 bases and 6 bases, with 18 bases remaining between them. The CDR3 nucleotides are TGTGCCTGGACCGGGATCGGCCAGCCCTATGAAAAACTGTTTTTT. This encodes CAWTGIGQPYEKLFF.

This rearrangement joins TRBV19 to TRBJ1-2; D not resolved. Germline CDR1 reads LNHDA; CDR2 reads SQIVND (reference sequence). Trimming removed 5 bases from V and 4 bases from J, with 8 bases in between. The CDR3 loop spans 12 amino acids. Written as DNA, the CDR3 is TGTGCCAGTAGTCAGGTCGCCTATGGCTACACCTTC. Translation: CASSQVAYGYTF.

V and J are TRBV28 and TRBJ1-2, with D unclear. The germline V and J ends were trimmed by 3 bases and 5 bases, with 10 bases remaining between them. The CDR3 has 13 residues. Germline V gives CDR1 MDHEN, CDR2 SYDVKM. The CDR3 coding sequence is TGTGCCAGCAGTTTTGGGGAGGGTTATGGCTACACCTTC. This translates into CASSFGEGYGYTF.

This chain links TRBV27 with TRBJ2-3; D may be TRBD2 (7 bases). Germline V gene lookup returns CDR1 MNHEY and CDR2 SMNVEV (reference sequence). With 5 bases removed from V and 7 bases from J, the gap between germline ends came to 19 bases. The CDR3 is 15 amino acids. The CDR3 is CASSGLGGRMNTQYF. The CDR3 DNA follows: TGTGCCAGCAGTGGCCTCGGGGGGCGGATGAATACGCAGTATTTT.

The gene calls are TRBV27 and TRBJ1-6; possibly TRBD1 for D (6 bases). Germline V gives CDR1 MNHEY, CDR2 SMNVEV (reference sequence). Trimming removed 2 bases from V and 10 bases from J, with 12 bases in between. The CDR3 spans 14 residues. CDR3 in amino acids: CASSLRRTVSPLHF. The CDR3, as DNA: TGTGCCAGCAGTTTACGGAGGACAGTCTCACCCCTCCACTTT.

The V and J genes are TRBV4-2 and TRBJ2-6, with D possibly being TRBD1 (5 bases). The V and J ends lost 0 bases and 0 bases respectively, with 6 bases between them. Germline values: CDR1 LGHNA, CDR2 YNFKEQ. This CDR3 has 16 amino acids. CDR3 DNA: TGTGCCAGCAGCCAAGATGACAGCTCTGGGGCCAACGTCCTGACTTTC. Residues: CASSQDDSSGANVLTF.

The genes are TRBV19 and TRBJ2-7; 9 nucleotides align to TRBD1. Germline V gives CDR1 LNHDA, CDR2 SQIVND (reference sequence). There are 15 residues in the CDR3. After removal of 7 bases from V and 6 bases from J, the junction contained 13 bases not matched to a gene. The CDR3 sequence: CASTQFGTGSGEQYF. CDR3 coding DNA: TGTGCCAGTACACAGTTCGGGACAGGGTCGGGCGAGCAGTACTTC.